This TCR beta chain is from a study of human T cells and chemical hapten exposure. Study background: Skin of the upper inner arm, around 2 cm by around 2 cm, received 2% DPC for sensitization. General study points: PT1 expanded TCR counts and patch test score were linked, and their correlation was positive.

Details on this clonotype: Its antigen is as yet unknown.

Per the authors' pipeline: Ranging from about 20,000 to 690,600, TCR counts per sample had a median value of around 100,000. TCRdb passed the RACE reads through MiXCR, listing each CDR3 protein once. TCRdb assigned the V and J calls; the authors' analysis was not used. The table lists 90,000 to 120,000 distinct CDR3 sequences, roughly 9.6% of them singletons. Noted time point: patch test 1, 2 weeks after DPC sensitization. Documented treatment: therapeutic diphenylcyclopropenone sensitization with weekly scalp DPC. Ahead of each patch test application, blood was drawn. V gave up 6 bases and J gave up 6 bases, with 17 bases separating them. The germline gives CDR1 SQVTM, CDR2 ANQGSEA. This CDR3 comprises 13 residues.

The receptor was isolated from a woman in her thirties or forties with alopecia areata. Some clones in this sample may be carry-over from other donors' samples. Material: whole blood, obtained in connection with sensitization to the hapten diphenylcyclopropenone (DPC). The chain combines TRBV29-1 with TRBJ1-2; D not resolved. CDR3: CSVLLWVQDGYTF. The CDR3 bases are TGCAGCGTGCTCTTATGGGTTCAGGATGGCTACACCTTC.